This T cell receptor (beta chain) stems from a study of T cells after yellow fever vaccination. MiXCR, applied by TCRdb to the 5' RACE reads, yields one record per CDR3 protein. Altogether about 170,000 distinct CDR3 sequences are present, approximately 6% being singletons, with the ten largest covering less than 3%. A note on this clonotype: Its antigen is unknown.

General study points: Any FACS-sorted repertoire could hold abundant clonotypes that contaminate it from the bulk population. The CD4 and CD8 compartments had a small share of their clonotypes in common.

With V trimmed by 4 bases and J by 5 bases, 5 bases remained unmatched. This CDR3 contains 13 residues. From germline, CDR1 is DFQATT and CDR2 SNEGSKA (reference sequence). V and J are TRBV20-1 and TRBJ1-2, with 9 positions matching TRBD1. The sequenced sample was CD4+ T cells sorted from PBMCs, obtained on the day of the first yellow fever vaccination. The receptor comes from a man between 18 and 29 years old who received the YFV17D yellow fever vaccine. This chain's CDR3 is CSATTGGEYGYTF. CDR3 DNA: TGCAGTGCTACAACAGGGGGCGAGTATGGCTACACCTTC.